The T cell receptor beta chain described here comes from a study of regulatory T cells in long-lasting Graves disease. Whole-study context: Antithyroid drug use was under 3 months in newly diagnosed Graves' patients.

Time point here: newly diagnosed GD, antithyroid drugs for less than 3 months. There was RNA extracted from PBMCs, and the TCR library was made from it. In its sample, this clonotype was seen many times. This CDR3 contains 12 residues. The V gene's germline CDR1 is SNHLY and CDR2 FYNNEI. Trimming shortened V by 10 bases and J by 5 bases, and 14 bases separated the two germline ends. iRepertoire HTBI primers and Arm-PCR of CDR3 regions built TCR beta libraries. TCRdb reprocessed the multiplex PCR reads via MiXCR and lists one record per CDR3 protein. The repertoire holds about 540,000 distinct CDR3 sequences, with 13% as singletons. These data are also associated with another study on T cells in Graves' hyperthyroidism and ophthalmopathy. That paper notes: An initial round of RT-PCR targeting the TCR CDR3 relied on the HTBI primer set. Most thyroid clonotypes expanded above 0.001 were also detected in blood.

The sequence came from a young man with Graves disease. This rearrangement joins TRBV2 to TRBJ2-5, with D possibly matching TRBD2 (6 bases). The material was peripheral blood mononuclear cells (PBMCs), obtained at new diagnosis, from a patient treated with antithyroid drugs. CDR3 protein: CATRRGGETQYF. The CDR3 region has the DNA TGTGCCACACGGAGGGGCGGGGAGACCCAGTACTTC.